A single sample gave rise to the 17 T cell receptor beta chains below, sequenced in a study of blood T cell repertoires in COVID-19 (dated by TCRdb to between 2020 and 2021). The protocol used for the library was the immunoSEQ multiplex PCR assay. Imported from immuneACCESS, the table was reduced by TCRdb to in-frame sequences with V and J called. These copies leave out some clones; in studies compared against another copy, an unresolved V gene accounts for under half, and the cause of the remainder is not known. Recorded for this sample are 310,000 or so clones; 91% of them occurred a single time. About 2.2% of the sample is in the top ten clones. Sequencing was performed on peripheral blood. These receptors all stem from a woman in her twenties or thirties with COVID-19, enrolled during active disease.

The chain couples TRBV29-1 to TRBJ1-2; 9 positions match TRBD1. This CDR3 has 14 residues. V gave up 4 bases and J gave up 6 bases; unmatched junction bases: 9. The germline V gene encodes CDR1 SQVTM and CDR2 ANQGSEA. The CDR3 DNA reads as TGCAGCGTTGGAGCCTTACAGGGGGCGCATGGCTACACCTTC. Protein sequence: CSVGALQGAHGYTF.

The CDR3 is CAWIPIPPTGKVGYTF. The CDR3 DNA reads TGTGCCTGGATCCCTATACCGCCGACAGGAAAGGTGGGCTACACCTTC. The rearrangement uses TRBV30 and TRBJ1-2; a weak D match, TRBD1 (6 bases). Germline CDR1 GTSNPN, CDR2 SVGIG (reference sequence). The CDR3 covers 16 residues. V was trimmed by 4 bases and J by 8 bases, leaving 26 bases between them.

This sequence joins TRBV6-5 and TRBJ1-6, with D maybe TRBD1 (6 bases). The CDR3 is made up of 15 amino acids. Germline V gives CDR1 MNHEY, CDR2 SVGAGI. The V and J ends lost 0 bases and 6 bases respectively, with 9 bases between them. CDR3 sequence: CASSYSGQPNSPLHF. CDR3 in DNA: TGTGCCAGCAGTTACTCAGGACAGCCTAATTCACCCCTCCACTTT.

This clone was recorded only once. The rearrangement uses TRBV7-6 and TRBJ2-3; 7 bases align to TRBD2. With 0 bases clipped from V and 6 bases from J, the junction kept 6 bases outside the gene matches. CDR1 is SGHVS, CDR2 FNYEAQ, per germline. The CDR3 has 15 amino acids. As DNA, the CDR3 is TGTGCCAGCAGCTTAGCTGGCGGGAGCGGGGATACGCAGTATTTT. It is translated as CASSLAGGSGDTQYF. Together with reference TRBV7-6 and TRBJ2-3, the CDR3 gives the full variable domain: GAGVSQSPRYKVTKRGQDVALRCDPISGHVSLYWYRQALGQGPEFLTYFNYEAQQDKSGLPNDRFSAERPEGSISTLTIQRTEQRDSAMYRCASSLAGGSGDTQYFGPGTRLTVL.

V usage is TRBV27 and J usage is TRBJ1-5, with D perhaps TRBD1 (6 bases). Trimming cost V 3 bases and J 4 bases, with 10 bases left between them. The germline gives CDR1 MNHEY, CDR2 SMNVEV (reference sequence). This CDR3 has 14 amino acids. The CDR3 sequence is CASSFDRRNQPQHF. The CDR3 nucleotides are TGTGCCAGCAGTTTTGACAGGAGGAATCAGCCCCAGCATTTT.

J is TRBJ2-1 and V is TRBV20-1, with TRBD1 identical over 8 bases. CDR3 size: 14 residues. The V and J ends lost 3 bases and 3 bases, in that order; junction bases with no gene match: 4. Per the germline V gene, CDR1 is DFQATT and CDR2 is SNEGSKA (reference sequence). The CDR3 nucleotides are TGCAGTGCTAGTGGACAGGGCTTCTACAATGAGCAGTTCTTC. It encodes CSASGQGFYNEQFF.

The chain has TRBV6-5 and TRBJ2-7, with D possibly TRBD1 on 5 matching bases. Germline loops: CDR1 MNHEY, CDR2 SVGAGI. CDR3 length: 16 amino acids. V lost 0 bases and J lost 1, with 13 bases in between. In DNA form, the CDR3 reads TGTGCCAGCAGTTACTCTCCTCCAGGGTCATCCTACGAGCAGTACTTC. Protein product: CASSYSPPGSSYEQYF.

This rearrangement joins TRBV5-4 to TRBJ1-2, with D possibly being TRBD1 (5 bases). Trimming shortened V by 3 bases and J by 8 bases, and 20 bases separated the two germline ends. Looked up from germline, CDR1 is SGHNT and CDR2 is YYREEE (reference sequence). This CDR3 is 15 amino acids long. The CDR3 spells CASSSRDLLEKGYTF. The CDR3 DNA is TGTGCCAGCAGCTCGCGGGACCTCCTAGAGAAGGGCTACACCTTC.

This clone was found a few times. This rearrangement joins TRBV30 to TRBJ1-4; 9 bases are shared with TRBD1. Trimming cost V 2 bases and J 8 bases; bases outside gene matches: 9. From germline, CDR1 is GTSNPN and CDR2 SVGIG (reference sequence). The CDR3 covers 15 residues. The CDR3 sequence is CAWSPAGTGKEKLFF. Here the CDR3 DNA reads TGTGCCTGGAGTCCGGCCGGGACAGGGAAGGAAAAACTGTTTTTT.

The CDR3 reads CASSSRTAGNTIYF. The DNA of the CDR3 is TGTGCCAGCAGCTCCCGGACAGCTGGAAACACCATATATTTT. The chain combines TRBV5-4 with TRBJ1-3; D perhaps matches TRBD1 (6 bases). The CDR3 spans 14 residues. The germline V and J ends were trimmed by 3 bases and 2 bases, with 9 bases remaining between them. CDR1 is SGHNT, CDR2 YYREEE, per germline (reference sequence).

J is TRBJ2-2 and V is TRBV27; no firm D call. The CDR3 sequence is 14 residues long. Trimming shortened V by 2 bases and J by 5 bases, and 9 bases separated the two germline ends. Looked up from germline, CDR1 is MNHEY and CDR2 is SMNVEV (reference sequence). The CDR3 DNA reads TGTGCCAGCAGTTTAGAGAGGCGAACCGGGGAGCTGTTTTTT. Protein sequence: CASSLERRTGELFF.

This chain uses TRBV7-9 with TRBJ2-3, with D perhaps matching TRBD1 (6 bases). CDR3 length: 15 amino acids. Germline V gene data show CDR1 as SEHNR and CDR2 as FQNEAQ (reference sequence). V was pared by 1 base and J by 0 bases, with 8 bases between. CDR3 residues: CASSLGTASTDTQYF. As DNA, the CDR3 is TGTGCCAGCAGCTTAGGGACAGCTAGCACAGATACGCAGTATTTT.

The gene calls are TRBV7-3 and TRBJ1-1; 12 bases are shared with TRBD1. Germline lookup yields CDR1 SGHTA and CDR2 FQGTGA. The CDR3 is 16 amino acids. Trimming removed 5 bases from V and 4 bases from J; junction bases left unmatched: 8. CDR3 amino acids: CASSRGGTGGITEAFF. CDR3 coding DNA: TGTGCCAGCAGCCGGGGAGGGACAGGGGGCATCACTGAAGCTTTCTTT.

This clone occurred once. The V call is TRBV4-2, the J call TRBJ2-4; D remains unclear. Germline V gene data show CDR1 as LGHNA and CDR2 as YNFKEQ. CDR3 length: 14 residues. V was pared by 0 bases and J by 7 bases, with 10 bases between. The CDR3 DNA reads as TGTGCCAGCAGCCAAGAATGGCTAGGCAACATTCAGTACTTC. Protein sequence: CASSQEWLGNIQYF.

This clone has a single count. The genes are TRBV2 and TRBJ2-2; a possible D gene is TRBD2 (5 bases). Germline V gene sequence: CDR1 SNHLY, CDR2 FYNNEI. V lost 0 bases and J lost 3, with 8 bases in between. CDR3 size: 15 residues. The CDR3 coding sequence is TGTGCCAGCAGTGAAGCAGGACTTTACACCGGGGAGCTGTTTTTT. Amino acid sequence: CASSEAGLYTGELFF.

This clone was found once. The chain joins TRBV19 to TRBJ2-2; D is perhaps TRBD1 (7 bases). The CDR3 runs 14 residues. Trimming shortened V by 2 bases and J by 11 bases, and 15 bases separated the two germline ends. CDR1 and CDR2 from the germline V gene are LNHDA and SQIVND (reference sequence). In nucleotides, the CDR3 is TGTGCCAGTAGTATAATCGCAGGGGGGCCCGAGCTGTTTTTT. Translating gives CASSIIAGGPELFF.

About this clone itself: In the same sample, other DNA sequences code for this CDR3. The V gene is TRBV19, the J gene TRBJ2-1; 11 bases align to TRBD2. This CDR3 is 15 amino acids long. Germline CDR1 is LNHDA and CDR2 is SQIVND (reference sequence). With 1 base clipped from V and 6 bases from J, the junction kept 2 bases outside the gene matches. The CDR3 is CASSIGLAGGNEQFF. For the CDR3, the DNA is TGTGCCAGTAGTATAGGGCTAGCGGGAGGCAATGAGCAGTTCTTC.